These 4 T cell receptor beta chains were all obtained from the same sample, sequenced in a study of identical twins. TCRdb re-called the 5' RACE reads through MiXCR, storing one row per CDR3 protein. This sample has roughly 500,000 distinct CDR3 sequences; 20% to 25% occur once, and the top ten carry roughly 0.9%. The same data also went into a second study, on T cells expressing NK-cell markers.

Sequenced input: CD4+ T cells sorted from blood. The receptors were sampled from a woman between 18 and 30 years old in good health.

The CDR3 bases are TGTGCCAGCAGCTTACATCTAGGCAATGAGCAGTTCTTC. Its translation is CASSLHLGNEQFF. This rearrangement joins TRBV11-3 to TRBJ2-1; D is unresolved. The V end was cut by 2 bases, the J end by 6 bases, with 8 bases between. CDR3 length: 13 amino acids. Germline loops: CDR1 SGHNT, CDR2 YENEEA.

This clonotype was observed a few times. V usage is TRBV15 and J usage is TRBJ2-7; maybe TRBD2 (6 bases). This CDR3 has 15 amino acids. V was cut by 1 base and J by 3 bases, with 13 bases left in between. Per the germline V gene, CDR1 is LNHNV and CDR2 is YYDKDF (reference sequence). Written as DNA, the CDR3 is TGTGCCACCAGCAGAGCCGGGGGACCTTACTACGAGCAGTACTTC. It translates to CATSRAGGPYYEQYF.

This clonotype was seen repeatedly, ten times or more. The chain links TRBV7-2 to TRBJ2-6; D might be TRBD1 (5 bases). Looked up from germline, CDR1 is SGHTA and CDR2 is FQGNSA. The V gene lost 2 bases and the J gene lost 3 bases, with 5 bases spanning the gap. This CDR3 has 14 residues. The CDR3 DNA follows: TGTGCCAGCAGCTTACAGGGTGGGGCCAACGTCCTGACTTTC. Translated, it gives CASSLQGGANVLTF.

The rearrangement links TRBV6-1 to TRBJ2-7; possibly TRBD2 for D (7 bases). V lost 8 bases to trimming and J lost 2 bases, with 13 bases between them. Germline V gene data show CDR1 as MNHNS and CDR2 as SASEGT. The CDR3 has 13 residues. The CDR3 DNA follows: TGTGCCAGCGGTAAGGGGGGGGCCTACGAGCAGTACTTC. Translated: CASGKGGAYEQYF.